This TCR beta chain was captured in a study of Ad26.COV2.S vaccination and SARS-CoV-2 variants. Overall study context: Each vaccinee took Ad26.COV2.S intramuscularly, once or twice 56 days apart.

Treatment noted: 15 to 20 received Ad26.COV2.S at low or high dose, single or two shots; 5 received placebo; per-sample allocation not given. Specimens were obtained on day 63 following the first vaccine or placebo injection. Using immunoSEQ multiplex PCR, the repertoire was profiled, and TCRdb retains in-frame clones only, with some absent. The sample lists about 330,000 clones, 85% to 90% occurring once. V shed 1 base and J shed 7 bases, with 11 bases lying between them. Germline CDR1 ENHRY, CDR2 SYGVKD. The CDR3 loop spans 14 amino acids. Study results and limitations: Total T cell responses were possibly underestimated by TCR breadth and depth analyses.

Note on this clone: What it binds is not known.

The source was peripheral blood, collected in a trial of Ad26.COV2.S vaccine versus placebo. The clonotype was recovered from a person aged 18-60 years who received the Ad26.COV2.S COVID-19 vaccine or a placebo. This chain connects TRBV10-3 to TRBJ2-1, with a tentative D call TRBD2 (5 bases). The CDR3 region is CAISEWASGNEQFF. The DNA of the CDR3 is TGTGCCATCAGTGAGTGGGCATCGGGAAATGAGCAGTTCTTC.